The 32 T cell receptor beta chains listed next were all sequenced from one sample in a study of control samples from healthy donors and cancer patients. Only in-frame clones appear in the TCRdb table, and some are missing; sequencing was by immunoSEQ multiplex PCR. The sample gives 90,000 or so clones, about 85% of which show up once; approximately 20% is in the top ten. Sequencing used blood. The receptors come from a young man in good health.

CDR3 residues: CASRSTGDTIYF. The CDR3 region has the DNA TGTGCCAGCAGGTCCACCGGGGACACCATATATTTT. This chain joins TRBV2 and TRBJ1-3; no reliable D call. V lost 6 bases and J 8 bases, leaving 11 bases between the germline ends. The V gene's germline CDR1 is SNHLY and CDR2 FYNNEI. This CDR3 is built from 12 residues.

Note on this clone: The same CDR3 can be traced to other DNA sequences in this sample. The chain employs TRBV5-1 and TRBJ2-7, with D unclear. The CDR3 has 13 residues. The V end lost 0 bases, the J end lost 6 bases, and 10 bases lay between the germline ends. The germline gives CDR1 SGHRS, CDR2 YFSETQ. The CDR3 reads CASSLGRTVEQYF. CDR3 in DNA: TGCGCCAGCAGCTTGGGGAGAACAGTCGAGCAGTACTTC.

This chain links TRBV18 with TRBJ2-3; no reliable D call. CDR1 and CDR2 (germline): KGHSH, LQKENI. V was shortened by 0 bases and J by 4 bases, with 8 bases between the two germline ends. The CDR3 is 14 residues long. The CDR3 DNA sequence: TGTGCCAGCTCACCACCGGTCGGCGCAGATACGCAGTATTTT. Protein product: CASSPPVGADTQYF.

The J gene is TRBJ2-3, the V gene TRBV5-1; no clear D. Trimming cost V 4 bases and J 5 bases, with 8 bases left between them. Per the germline V gene, CDR1 is SGHRS and CDR2 is YFSETQ. The CDR3 consists of 12 residues. The chain's CDR3 is CASSPWRDTQYF. As DNA, the CDR3 is TGCGCCAGCAGCCCCTGGAGAGATACGCAGTATTTT.

The CDR3 region is CASSIWGLAGDEQYF. CDR3 bases: TGTGCCAGCAGCATATGGGGACTAGCGGGGGATGAGCAGTACTTC. The chain uses TRBV3-1 (or the pseudogene TRBV3-2) and TRBJ2-7; TRBD2 matches at 14 bases. V lost 5 bases, J lost 7 bases, and 7 bases stayed unmatched. In germline, CDR1 is LGHDT, CDR2 YNNKEL (reference sequence). There are 15 residues in the CDR3.

CDR3 sequence reads: CASSFWQGNEKLFF. DNA of the CDR3: TGTGCCAGCAGTTTCTGGCAGGGTAATGAAAAACTGTTTTTT. The chain employs TRBV28 and TRBJ1-4; maybe TRBD1 (5 bases). Trimming removed 3 bases from V and 4 bases from J, with 9 bases in between. The V gene's germline CDR1 is MDHEN and CDR2 SYDVKM. This CDR3 contains 14 residues.

The chain employs TRBV9 and TRBJ2-3, with D possibly matching TRBD1 (6 bases). Trimming removed 3 bases at V and 2 bases at J, with 10 bases between. Per the germline V gene, CDR1 is SGDLS and CDR2 is YYNGEE. The CDR3 sequence is 14 residues long. The CDR3 sequence is CASSDQGTTDTQYF. CDR3 in DNA: TGTGCCAGCAGCGATCAGGGGACCACAGATACGCAGTATTTT.

The genes are TRBV9 and TRBJ2-2; 9 bases agree with TRBD2. Per germline, CDR1 SGDLS and CDR2 YYNGEE. V trimming: 4 bases; J trimming: 1 base; junction bases outside the gene matches: 2. The CDR3 extends over 15 amino acids. The CDR3 protein is CASSQLAGNTGELFF. DNA for the CDR3: TGTGCCAGCAGCCAACTAGCGGGGAACACCGGGGAGCTGTTTTTT.

The gene calls are TRBV2 and TRBJ1-2; TRBD1 aligns across 9 bases. V gave up 5 bases and J gave up 5 bases; unmatched junction bases: 9. Germline loops: CDR1 SNHLY, CDR2 FYNNEI. This CDR3 comprises 15 residues. CDR3 loop: CASSSQGAENYGYTF. The CDR3 bases are TGTGCCAGCAGTTCACAGGGGGCTGAAAATTATGGCTACACCTTC.

This chain connects TRBV7-9 to TRBJ2-7, with D hard to call. The CDR3 contains 11 residues. Between the trimmed V and J ends, which lost 3 bases and 2 bases, there was a span of 2 bases. Per the germline V gene, CDR1 is SEHNR and CDR2 is FQNEAQ (reference sequence). For the CDR3, the DNA is TGTGCCAGCAGCTTCACCTACGAGCAGTACTTC. Its protein product is CASSFTYEQYF.

Concerning this clone: Additional DNA sequences in this sample encode the identical CDR3. The chain links TRBV5-1 to TRBJ1-2; no clear D gene. V was clipped by 5 bases and J by 0 bases, with 8 bases between them. Germline V gene sequence: CDR1 SGHRS, CDR2 YFSETQ. CDR3 size: 13 residues. CDR3 loop: CASSLGSNYGYTF. The CDR3 DNA follows: TGCGCCAGCAGTCTCGGGTCTAACTATGGCTACACCTTC.

The CDR3 reads CASSPPPGAREQYF. CDR3 in DNA: TGTGCCAGCTCACCACCACCGGGAGCTCGGGAGCAGTACTTC. This chain links TRBV18 with TRBJ2-7; possible D gene TRBD2, 6 bases. CDR1 is KGHSH and CDR2 is LQKENI in the germline V gene. With 0 bases removed from V and 7 bases from J, the gap between germline ends came to 13 bases. This CDR3 comprises 14 residues.

This clone is a singleton in its sample. The genes are TRBV24-1 and TRBJ1-1; TRBD1 agrees at 10 bases. Per germline, CDR1 KGHDR and CDR2 SFDVKD. This CDR3 has 17 residues. The V segment lost 2 bases and the J segment 5 bases; nucleotides outside the gene matches: 10. As DNA, the CDR3 is TGTGCCACCAGTGATTCGGAGACAGGGGGCAAGGAAACTGAAGCTTTCTTT. This translates into CATSDSETGGKETEAFF.

The chain combines TRBV6-5 with TRBJ1-6; TRBD1 might be the D (5 bases). V was clipped by 6 bases and J by 9 bases, with 18 bases between them. The germline V gene has CDR1 MNHEY and CDR2 SVGAGI. This CDR3 is built from 15 residues. Here the CDR3 DNA reads TGTGCCAGCAGGGACGCGGGGGAGAGAGGTTCACCCCTCCACTTT. It translates to CASRDAGERGSPLHF.

The V and J genes are TRBV18 and TRBJ1-1; 9 bases match TRBD1. Per germline, CDR1 KGHSH and CDR2 LQKENI. The CDR3 runs to 13 residues. Germline trimming cut 4 bases from V and 7 bases from J; bases unmatched to any gene: 4. The CDR3 loop is CASSRDREVEAFF. CDR3 sequence (DNA): TGTGCCAGCTCACGGGACAGGGAAGTTGAAGCTTTCTTT. The variable domain in full, with the rest retrieved from reference TRBV18 and TRBJ1-1, is NAGVMQNPRHLVRRRGQEARLRCSPMKGHSHVYWYRQLPEEGLKFMVYLQKENIIDESGMPKERFSAEFPKEGPSILRIQQVVRGDSAAYFCASSRDREVEAFFGQGTRLTVV.

The V and J genes are TRBV7-9 and TRBJ2-7, with D unclear. V shed 5 bases and J shed 3 bases, with 17 bases lying between them. Germline V gives CDR1 SEHNR, CDR2 FQNEAQ (reference sequence). This CDR3 is built from 15 residues. This chain's CDR3 is CASSTGLVNIYEQYF. The CDR3 nucleotides are TGTGCCAGCAGCACGGGTCTAGTGAACATCTACGAGCAGTACTTC.

In this sample, this clone turned up once. The gene calls are TRBV2 and TRBJ2-3; D call uncertain. The ends were cut back, 6 bases at V and 4 bases at J, with 8 bases in the middle. The CDR3 has 12 residues. Germline lookup yields CDR1 SNHLY and CDR2 FYNNEI. The CDR3 is CASSYEPDTQYF. The CDR3 DNA sequence: TGTGCCAGCAGCTATGAACCAGATACGCAGTATTTT.

This clone was recorded a few times. Other DNA sequences in this specimen translate into the identical CDR3. As DNA, the CDR3 is TGTGCCAGCAGCCCGGGCCCAGGCACAGATACGCAGTATTTT. Translating gives CASSPGPGTDTQYF. The chain has TRBV5-6 and TRBJ2-3; D uncertain. V lost 4 bases and J 1 base, leaving 10 bases between the germline ends. CDR1 and CDR2 (germline): SGHDT, YYEEEE. The length of the CDR3 is 14 residues.

The chain uses TRBV7-3 and TRBJ2-7, with D tentatively TRBD1 or TRBD2 (5 bases each). This CDR3 has 13 amino acids. Trimming stripped 3 bases from V and 1 base from J, with 7 bases between. CDR1 and CDR2 from the germline V gene are SGHTA and FQGTGA. The CDR3 is CASSFGASYEQYF. CDR3 bases: TGTGCCAGCAGCTTCGGGGCTTCCTACGAGCAGTACTTC.

The chain combines TRBV14 with TRBJ2-7, with D perhaps matching TRBD1 or TRBD2 (5 bases each). The length of the CDR3 is 15 residues. The V gene's germline CDR1 is SGHDN and CDR2 FVKESK. Between the trimmed V and J ends, which lost 3 bases and 6 bases, there was a span of 18 bases. Written as DNA, the CDR3 is TGTGCCAGCAGCCATTTCCGGGGCTTGCGTTCCGAGCAGTACTTC. The encoded protein is CASSHFRGLRSEQYF.

J is TRBJ2-1 and V is TRBV5-1; D unclear. The germline V gene has CDR1 SGHRS and CDR2 YFSETQ. This CDR3 has 13 amino acids. V lost 5 bases to trimming and J lost 6 bases, with 12 bases between them. Written as DNA, the CDR3 is TGCGCCAGCAGGGGGTTTGGGTCCAATGAGCAGTTCTTC. This sequence encodes CASRGFGSNEQFF.

This clone was detected a few times. The chain recombines TRBV3-1 (or the pseudogene TRBV3-2) with TRBJ2-7; no clear D. There are 15 residues in the CDR3. The germline gives CDR1 LGHDT, CDR2 YNNKEL (reference sequence). V lost 4 bases, J lost 5 bases, and 18 bases lay in between. CDR3 coding DNA: TGTGCCAGCAGCCCCGCCCAAGTGGGTTTCGACGAGCAGTACTTC. It is translated as CASSPAQVGFDEQYF.

The chain has TRBV29-1 and TRBJ2-7; D may be TRBD1 (6 bases). Trimming took off 6 bases at V and 6 bases at J, with 12 bases between the two ends. The germline V gene has CDR1 SQVTM and CDR2 ANQGSEA. CDR3 size: 11 residues. CDR3 residues: CSVRTVSEQYF. In nucleotides, the CDR3 is TGCAGCGTCCGGACAGTAAGCGAGCAGTACTTC.

The genes are TRBV5-5 and TRBJ1-1; D gene ambiguous. Germline loops: CDR1 SGHKS, CDR2 YYEKEE (reference sequence). The CDR3 has 13 residues. V was cut by 4 bases and J by 5 bases, with 12 bases left in between. The CDR3 region is CASSILDNTEAFF. CDR3 bases: TGTGCCAGCAGCATATTAGACAATACTGAAGCTTTCTTT. Complete variable domain (other parts from reference TRBV5-5 and TRBJ1-1): DAGVTQSPTHLIKTRGQQVTLRCSPISGHKSVSWYQQVLGQGPQFIFQYYEKEERGRGNFPDRFSARQFPNYSSELNVNALLLGDSALYLCASSILDNTEAFFGQGTRLTVV.

The V and J genes are TRBV19 and TRBJ1-1, with 8 bases aligning to TRBD1. J was trimmed by 3 bases and V by 9 bases; bases with no gene match: 6. Germline CDR1 is LNHDA and CDR2 is SQIVND (reference sequence). This CDR3 has 13 residues. The chain's CDR3 is CASRQGLDTEAFF. The CDR3 DNA is TGTGCCAGCCGACAGGGGTTAGACACTGAAGCTTTCTTT.

This clone appeared once. CDR3: CASKKWAGSEKLFF. In nucleotides, the CDR3 is TGTGCCAGCAAGAAGTGGGCAGGGAGTGAAAAACTGTTTTTT. V and J are TRBV27 and TRBJ1-4; possibly TRBD1 for D (5 bases). The germline V gene encodes CDR1 MNHEY and CDR2 SMNVEV (reference sequence). The CDR3 has 14 residues. Trimming stripped 7 bases from V and 7 bases from J, with 16 bases between. Looking up the rest from reference TRBV27 and TRBJ1-4 gives the full variable domain: EAQVTQNPRYLITVTGKKLTVTCSQNMNHEYMSWYRQDPGLGLRQIYYSMNVEVTDKGDVPEGYKVSRKEKRNFPLILESPSPNQTSLYFCASKKWAGSEKLFFGSGTQLSVL.

CDR3 amino acids: CASSPAPAGRGYTF. CDR3 coding DNA: TGTGCCAGCAGTCCTGCTCCGGCAGGGAGAGGCTACACCTTC. V is TRBV28 and J is TRBJ1-2, with D possibly TRBD1 on 5 matching bases. Trimming shortened V by 5 bases and J by 8 bases, and 18 bases separated the two germline ends. The CDR3 contains 14 residues. CDR1 is MDHEN and CDR2 is SYDVKM in the germline V gene.

The chain is built from TRBV2 and TRBJ1-5; 7 nucleotides line up with TRBD1. This CDR3 is built from 13 residues. Germline CDR1 SNHLY, CDR2 FYNNEI. V trimming: 4 bases; J trimming: 4 bases; junction bases outside the gene matches: 1. DNA of the CDR3: TGTGCCAGCAGTGTGACAGGGAATCAGCCCCAGCATTTT. The encoded protein is CASSVTGNQPQHF. The full variable domain, completed using reference TRBV2 and TRBJ1-5, is EPEVTQTPSHQVTQMGQEVILRCVPISNHLYFYWYRQILGQKVEFLVSFYNNEISEKSEIFDDQFSVERPDGSNFTLKIRSTKLEDSAMYFCASSVTGNQPQHFGDGTRLSIL.

On this clone: A clone one base away is much larger, so this may be a read error. V usage is TRBV5-1 and J usage is TRBJ1-5; 7 nucleotides agree with TRBD1. The CDR3 is 13 residues long. The V gene end was trimmed by 2 bases and the J gene end by 5 bases; junction bases not matched to a gene: 1. Looked up from germline, CDR1 is SGHRS and CDR2 is YFSETQ. In DNA form, the CDR3 reads TGCGCCAGCAGCTTAGGGGGCTATCAGCCCCAGCATTTT. Its protein is CASSLGGYQPQHF. Using reference TRBV5-1 and TRBJ1-5 for the parts outside the CDR3, the full variable domain is KAGVTQTPRYLIKTRGQQVTLSCSPISGHRSVSWYQQTPGQGLQFLFEYFSETQRNKGNFPGRFSGRQFSNSRSEMNVSTLELGDSALYLCASSLGGYQPQHFGDGTRLSIL.

The rearrangement joins TRBV10-3 to TRBJ2-7; weak D call: TRBD2 (5 bases). The V end lost 3 bases, the J end lost 2 bases, and 14 bases lay between the germline ends. The CDR3 consists of 15 residues. Germline CDR1 reads ENHRY; CDR2 reads SYGVKD. The CDR3 is CAISEPGNSAYEQYF. The DNA of the CDR3 is TGTGCCATCAGTGAACCGGGGAACTCGGCCTACGAGCAGTACTTC.

In its sample, this clone was seen once. The chain uses TRBV5-1 and TRBJ1-1, with D unresolved. CDR3 length: 17 residues. V was shortened by 5 bases and J by 0 bases, with 20 bases between the two germline ends. Looked up from germline, CDR1 is SGHRS and CDR2 is YFSETQ. The CDR3 DNA reads as TGCGCCAGCAGTCGCGGCCCCCCGGCCTCTTTGAACACTGAAGCTTTCTTT. Protein: CASSRGPPASLNTEAFF.

V gene TRBV19 combines with J gene TRBJ2-2; no firm D call. Trimming cost V 9 bases and J 0 bases, with 8 bases left between them. CDR3 length: 13 amino acids. CDR1 is LNHDA and CDR2 is SQIVND in the germline V gene (reference sequence). CDR3 amino acids: CASQYANTGELFF. The CDR3 nucleotides read TGTGCCAGCCAGTATGCGAACACCGGGGAGCTGTTTTTT.